This T cell receptor beta chain was documented in a study of T cell responses to AZD1222 COVID-19 vaccine. Study-level results: Among spike-specific TCRs, nearly half reportedly target unmutated variant regions.

CDR1 is SEHNR, CDR2 FQNEAQ, per germline (reference sequence). The CDR3 extends over 18 amino acids. Trimming took 4 bases from V and 0 from J, leaving 21 bases between them. Turning to this clone: Its antigen remains unknown.

Libraries were prepared by immunoSEQ multiplex PCR; TCRdb keeps only in-frame clonotypes and omits some of them. Among roughly 150,000 clones listed, approximately 88% were seen once. The sequence was collected from an adult in good health. Sequencing was performed on peripheral blood, taken on day 0 of AZD1222 vaccination. The rearrangement links TRBV7-9 to TRBJ1-2; D gene unclear. CDR3 DNA sequence: TGTGCCAGCAGCTCCTTTATCTCGTCACGCAGAGCTAACTATGGCTACACCTTC. Protein: CASSSFISSRRANYGYTF.